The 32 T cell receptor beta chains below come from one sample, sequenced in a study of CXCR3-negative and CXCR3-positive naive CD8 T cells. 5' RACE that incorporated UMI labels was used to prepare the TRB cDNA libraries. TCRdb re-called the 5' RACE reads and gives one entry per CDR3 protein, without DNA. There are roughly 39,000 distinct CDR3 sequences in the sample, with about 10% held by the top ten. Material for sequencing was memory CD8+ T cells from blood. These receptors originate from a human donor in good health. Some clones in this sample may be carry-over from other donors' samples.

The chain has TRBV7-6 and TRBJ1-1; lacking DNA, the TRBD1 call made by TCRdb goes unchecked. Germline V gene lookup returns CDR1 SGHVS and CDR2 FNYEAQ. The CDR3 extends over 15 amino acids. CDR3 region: CASSSGTGRGTEAFF.

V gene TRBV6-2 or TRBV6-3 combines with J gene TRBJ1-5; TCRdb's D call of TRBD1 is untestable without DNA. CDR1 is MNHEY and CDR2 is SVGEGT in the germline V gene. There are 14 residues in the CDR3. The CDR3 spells CASSSTRTGPPQHF.

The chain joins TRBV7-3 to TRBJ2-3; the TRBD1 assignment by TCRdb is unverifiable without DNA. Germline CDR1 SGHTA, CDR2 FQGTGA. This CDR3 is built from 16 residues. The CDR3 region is CASSPIGVAPTDTQYF. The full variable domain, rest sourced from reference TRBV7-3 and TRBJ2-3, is GAGVSQTPSNKVTEKGKYVELRCDPISGHTALYWYRQSLGQGPEFLIYFQGTGAADDSGLPNDRFFAVRPEGSVSTLKIQRTERGDSAVYLCASSPIGVAPTDTQYFGPGTRLTVL.

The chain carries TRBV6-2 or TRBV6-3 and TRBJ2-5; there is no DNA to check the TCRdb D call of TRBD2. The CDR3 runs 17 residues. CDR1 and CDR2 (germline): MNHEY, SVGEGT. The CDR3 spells CASSYPMSGALTETQYF.

CDR3 in amino acids: CASSPVTGLNTEAFF. This chain connects TRBV7-2 to TRBJ1-1; TCRdb's D call, TRBD1, is unchecked because there is no DNA. Germline values: CDR1 SGHTA, CDR2 FQGNSA. The CDR3 runs to 15 residues. Combining the CDR3 with reference TRBV7-2 and TRBJ1-1 gives the whole variable domain GAGVSQSPSNKVTEKGKDVELRCDPISGHTALYWYRQSLGQGLEFLIYFQGNSAPDKSGLPSDRFSAERTGGSVSTLTIQRTQQEDSAVYLCASSPVTGLNTEAFFGQGTRLTVV.

CDR3 residues: CASSFTVGSYEQYF. The genes are TRBV7-2 and TRBJ2-7. The CDR3 covers 14 residues. Germline loops: CDR1 SGHTA, CDR2 FQGNSA.

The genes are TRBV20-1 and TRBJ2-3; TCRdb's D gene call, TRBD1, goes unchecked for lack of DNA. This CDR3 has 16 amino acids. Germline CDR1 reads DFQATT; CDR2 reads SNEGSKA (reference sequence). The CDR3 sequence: CSARAPGTGDTDTQYF.

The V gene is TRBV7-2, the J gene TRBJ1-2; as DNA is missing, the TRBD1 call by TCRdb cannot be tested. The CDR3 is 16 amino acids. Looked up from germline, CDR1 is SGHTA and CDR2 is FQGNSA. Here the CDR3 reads CASSQRRTPSRLGYTF.

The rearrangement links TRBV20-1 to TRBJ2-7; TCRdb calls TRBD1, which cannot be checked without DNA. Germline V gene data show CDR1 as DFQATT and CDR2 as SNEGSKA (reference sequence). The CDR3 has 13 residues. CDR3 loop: CSARGQAGYEQYF.

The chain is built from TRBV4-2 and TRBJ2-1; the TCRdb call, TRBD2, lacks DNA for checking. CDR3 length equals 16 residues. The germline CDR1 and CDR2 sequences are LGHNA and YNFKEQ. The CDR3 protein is CASSQDGAGGPNEQFF.

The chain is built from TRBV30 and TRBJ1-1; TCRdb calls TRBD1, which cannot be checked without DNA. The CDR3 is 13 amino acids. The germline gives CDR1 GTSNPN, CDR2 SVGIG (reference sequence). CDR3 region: CAWSGMGGTEAFF.

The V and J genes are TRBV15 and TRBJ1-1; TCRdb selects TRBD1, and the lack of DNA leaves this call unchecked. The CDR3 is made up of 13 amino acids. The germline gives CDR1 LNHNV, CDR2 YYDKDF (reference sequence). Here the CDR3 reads CATSRDWGQEAFF.

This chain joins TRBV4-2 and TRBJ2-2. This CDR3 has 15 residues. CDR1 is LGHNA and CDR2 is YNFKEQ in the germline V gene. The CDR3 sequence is CASSQDLEHTGELFF.

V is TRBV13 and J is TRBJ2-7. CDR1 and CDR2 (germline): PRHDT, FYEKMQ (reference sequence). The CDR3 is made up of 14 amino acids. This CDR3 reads CASSQWRGSYEQYF.

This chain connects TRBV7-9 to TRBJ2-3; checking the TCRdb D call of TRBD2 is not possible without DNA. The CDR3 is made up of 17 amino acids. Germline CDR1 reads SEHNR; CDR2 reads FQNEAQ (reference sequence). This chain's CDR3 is CASSSGTSGSSTDTQYF.

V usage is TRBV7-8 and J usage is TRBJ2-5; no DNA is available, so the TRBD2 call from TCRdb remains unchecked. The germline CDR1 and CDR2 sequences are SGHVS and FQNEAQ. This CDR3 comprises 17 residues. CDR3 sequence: CASSPQRGGEGQETQYF.

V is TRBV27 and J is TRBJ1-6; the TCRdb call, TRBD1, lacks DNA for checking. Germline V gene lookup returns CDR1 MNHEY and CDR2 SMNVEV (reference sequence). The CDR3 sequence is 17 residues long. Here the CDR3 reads CASRKPGTATYNSPLHF.

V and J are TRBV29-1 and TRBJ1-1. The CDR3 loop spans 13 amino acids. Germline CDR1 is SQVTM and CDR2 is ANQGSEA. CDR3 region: CSVEDLTNTEAFF.

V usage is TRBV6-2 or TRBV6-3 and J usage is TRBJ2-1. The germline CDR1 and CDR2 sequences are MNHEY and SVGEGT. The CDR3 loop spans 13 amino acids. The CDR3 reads CASSLSPYNEQFF.

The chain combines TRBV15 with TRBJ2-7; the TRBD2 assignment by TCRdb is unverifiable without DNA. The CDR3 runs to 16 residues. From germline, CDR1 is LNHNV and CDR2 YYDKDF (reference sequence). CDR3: CATSRSWALENYEQYF. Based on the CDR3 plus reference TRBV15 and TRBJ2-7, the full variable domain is DAMVIQNPRYQVTQFGKPVTLSCSQTLNHNVMYWYQQKSSQAPKLLFHYYDKDFNNEADTPDNFQSRRPNTSFCFLDIRSPGLGDTAMYLCATSRSWALENYEQYFGPGTRLTVT.

This CDR3 reads CASSPRQGDSGTEAFF. The J gene is TRBJ1-1, the V gene TRBV4-2; the TCRdb D gene call, TRBD1, has no DNA to confirm it. The CDR3 is 16 amino acids. Per germline, CDR1 LGHNA and CDR2 YNFKEQ.

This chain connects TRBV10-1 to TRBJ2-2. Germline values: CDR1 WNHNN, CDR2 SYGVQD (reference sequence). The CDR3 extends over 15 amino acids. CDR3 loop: CASSGAVINTGELFF.

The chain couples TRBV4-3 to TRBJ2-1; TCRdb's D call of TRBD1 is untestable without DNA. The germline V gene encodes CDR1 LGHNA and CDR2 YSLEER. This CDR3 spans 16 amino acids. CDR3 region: CASSQDEGGEYNEQFF.

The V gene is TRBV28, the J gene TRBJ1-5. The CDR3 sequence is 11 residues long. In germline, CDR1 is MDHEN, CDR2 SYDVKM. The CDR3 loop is CASSPNQPQHF. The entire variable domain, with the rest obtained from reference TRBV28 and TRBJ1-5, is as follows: DVKVTQSSRYLVKRTGEKVFLECVQDMDHENMFWYRQDPGLGLRLIYFSYDVKMKEKGDIPEGYSVSREKKERFSLILESASTNQTSMYLCASSPNQPQHFGDGTRLSIL.

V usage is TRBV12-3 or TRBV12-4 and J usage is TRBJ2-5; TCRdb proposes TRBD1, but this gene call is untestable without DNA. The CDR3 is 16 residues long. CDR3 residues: CASSSAGQGMRETQYF.

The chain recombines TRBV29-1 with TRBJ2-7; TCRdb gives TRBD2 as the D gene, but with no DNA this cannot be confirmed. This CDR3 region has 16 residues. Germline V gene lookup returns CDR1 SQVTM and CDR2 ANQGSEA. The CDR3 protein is CSAFIWRGGKGYEQYF.

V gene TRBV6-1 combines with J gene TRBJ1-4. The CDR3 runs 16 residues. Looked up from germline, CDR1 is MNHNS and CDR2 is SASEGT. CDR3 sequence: CASSWRGGARREKLFF.

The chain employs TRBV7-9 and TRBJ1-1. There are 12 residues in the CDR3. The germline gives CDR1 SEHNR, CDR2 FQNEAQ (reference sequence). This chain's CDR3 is CASSPDNTEAFF.

The CDR3 sequence: CASSPIQTEAFF. The chain links TRBV7-9 to TRBJ1-1. Looked up from germline, CDR1 is SEHNR and CDR2 is FQNEAQ (reference sequence). The CDR3 covers 12 residues.

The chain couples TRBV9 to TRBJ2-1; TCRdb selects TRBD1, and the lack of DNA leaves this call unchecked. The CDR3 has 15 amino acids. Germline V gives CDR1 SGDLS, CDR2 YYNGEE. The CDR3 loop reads CASSVGGRSYNEQFF.

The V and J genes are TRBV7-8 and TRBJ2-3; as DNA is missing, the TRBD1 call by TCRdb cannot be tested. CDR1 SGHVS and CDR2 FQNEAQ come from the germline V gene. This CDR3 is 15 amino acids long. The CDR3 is CASSLLGDGTDTQYF. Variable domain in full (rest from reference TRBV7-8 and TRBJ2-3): GAGVSQSPRYKVAKRGQDVALRCDPISGHVSLFWYQQALGQGPEFLTYFQNEAQLDKSGLPSDRFFAERPEGSVSTLKIQRTQQEDSAVYLCASSLLGDGTDTQYFGPGTRLTVL.

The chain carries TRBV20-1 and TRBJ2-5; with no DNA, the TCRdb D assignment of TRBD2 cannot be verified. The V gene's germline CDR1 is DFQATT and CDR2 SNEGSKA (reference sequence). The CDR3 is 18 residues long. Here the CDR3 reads CSARDGGLAGVPQETQYF.